What follows describes a single T cell receptor beta chain. This record comes from a study of blood T cell repertoires in COVID-19. Whole-study context: COVID-19 samples, acute and convalescent, were from the United States, Italy and Spain. T cells, B-cell-depleted T cells, or PBMCs provided the cDNA or gDNA that served as material.

The CDR3 extends over 13 amino acids. Germline V lookup: CDR1 LGHNA, CDR2 YNFKEQ. Germline trimming cut 2 bases from V and 8 bases from J; bases unmatched to any gene: 2. Per the original data handling: Estimated nucleated cell counts came from reference gene primer amplification. Produced via immunoSEQ multiplex PCR; TCRdb's table is partial and in-frame only. V, J and clone size reflect that table, while D and trimming were determined from the DNA. Of around 63,000 clones listed, 85% to 90% were seen once; the top ten hold around a sixth. The sequence derives from an elderly woman with active COVID-19. The specimen sequenced was peripheral blood. The chain joins TRBV4-2 to TRBJ2-2, with TRBD2 matching over 7 bases. This CDR3 is CASSQKGLGELFF. DNA for the CDR3: TGTGCCAGCAGCCAAAAGGGACTAGGGGAGCTGTTTTTT.